This TCR beta chain was recovered during a study of PD-L1 blockade in urothelial cancer. Background on the study: Analysis of blood occurred 3 weeks (second dose) and 6 weeks after treatment start. Median blood clonality was 0.080, with about 80,000 unique TCRs.

A note on this clone: Antigen unknown.

TCRdb keeps only in-frame clones here, not all; method: immunoSEQ multiplex PCR. This table holds 25,000 to 35,000 clones, around 87% found once. The CDR3 consists of 14 residues. J lost 6 bases, V lost 5 bases, and 10 bases had no gene match. The germline V gene has CDR1 SQVTM and CDR2 ANQGSEA. Study conclusions and caveats: More expansion of tumor-associated blood clones, seen at 3 weeks, marked durable-benefit patients. Pretreatment TCR clonality in blood, when below the median, was predictive of better survival.

Sequenced material: PBMCs, taken around atezolizumab (anti-PD-L1) treatment. This receptor was obtained from a man in his forties or fifties with urothelial cancer. The V gene is TRBV29-1, the J gene TRBJ2-1; TRBD2 matches at 7 bases. The CDR3 DNA sequence: TGCAGCGTTACATCTTGGGAGGGCCTCAATGAGCAGTTCTTC. The encoded protein is CSVTSWEGLNEQFF.